Shown below are 24 T cell receptor beta chains from a single sample sequenced in a study of T cell responses to AZD1222 COVID-19 vaccine. Libraries were prepared by immunoSEQ multiplex PCR; TCRdb keeps only in-frame clonotypes and omits some of them. The data show fewer than 100,000 clones, with around 90% seen just once and roughly 9.1% held by the top ten. This sample comprised peripheral blood, obtained on day 0 of AZD1222 vaccination. The receptors here all came from an adult in good health.

V and J are TRBV7-2 and TRBJ1-3; D remains unclear. This CDR3 contains 13 residues. V gave up 1 base and J gave up 1 base, with 2 bases separating them. From germline, CDR1 is SGHTA and CDR2 FQGNSA. In DNA form, the CDR3 reads TGTGCCAGCAGCTTAGGGTCTGGAAACACCATATATTTT. Amino acid sequence: CASSLGSGNTIYF. Variable domain in full (rest from reference TRBV7-2 and TRBJ1-3): GAGVSQSPSNKVTEKGKDVELRCDPISGHTALYWYRQSLGQGLEFLIYFQGNSAPDKSGLPSDRFSAERTGGSVSTLTIQRTQQEDSAVYLCASSLGSGNTIYFGEGSWLTVV.

The rearrangement links TRBV14 to TRBJ2-2, with D perhaps given as TRBD1 or TRBD2 (6 bases each). Between the trimmed V and J ends, which lost 2 bases and 0 bases, there was a span of 13 bases. The CDR3 sequence is 17 residues long. Germline V gives CDR1 SGHDN, CDR2 FVKESK. CDR3 DNA: TGTGCCAGCAGCCAAATAGGGGGGCCCACGAACACCGGGGAGCTGTTTTTT. Amino acid sequence: CASSQIGGPTNTGELFF. The entire variable domain, with the rest obtained from reference TRBV14 and TRBJ2-2, is as follows: EAGVTQFPSHSVIEKGQTVTLRCDPISGHDNLYWYRRVMGKEIKFLLHFVKESKQDESGMPNNRFLAERTGGTYSTLKVQPAELEDSGVYFCASSQIGGPTNTGELFFGEGSRLTVL.

The V call is TRBV18, the J call TRBJ2-1, with D tentatively TRBD1 or TRBD2 (5 bases each). Looked up from germline, CDR1 is KGHSH and CDR2 is LQKENI. This CDR3 contains 14 residues. Trimming removed 6 bases at V and 0 bases at J, with 9 bases between. The CDR3 protein is CASSWGSSYNEQFF. CDR3 in DNA: TGTGCCAGCTCCTGGGGGAGCTCCTACAATGAGCAGTTCTTC.

This rearrangement joins TRBV10-1 to TRBJ2-7; TRBD2 might be the D (7 bases). There are 15 residues in the CDR3. Trimming took off 6 bases at V and 3 bases at J, with 18 bases between the two ends. CDR1 is WNHNN and CDR2 is SYGVQD in the germline V gene (reference sequence). CDR3 sequence reads: CASRRAGAFRYEQYF. The CDR3 bases are TGCGCCAGCAGGCGGGCGGGGGCATTCCGCTACGAGCAGTACTTC.

The genes are TRBV4-3 and TRBJ1-6; no reliable D call. Germline CDR1 and CDR2: LGHNA and YSLEER. V lost 4 bases to trimming and J lost 9 bases, with 16 bases between them. The CDR3 extends over 15 amino acids. The CDR3 spells CASSPSSGGSSPLHF. CDR3 bases: TGCGCCAGCAGCCCCAGCAGCGGCGGGTCTTCACCCCTCCACTTT.

This clone was seen a few times. The chain combines TRBV6-2 or TRBV6-3 with TRBJ1-5, with a tentative D call TRBD1 (6 bases). CDR1 and CDR2 from the germline V gene are MNHEY and SVGEGT. This CDR3 is built from 15 residues. V was trimmed by 4 bases and J by 4 bases, leaving 14 bases between them. The CDR3 DNA is TGTGCCAGCAGTTCGACAGGACCCAAAAATCAGCCCCAGCATTTT. It specifies CASSSTGPKNQPQHF.

The chain recombines TRBV4-2 with TRBJ1-1; a weak D match, TRBD1 (5 bases). Trimming removed 0 bases from V and 5 bases from J, with 10 bases in between. This CDR3 region has 14 residues. Germline CDR1 and CDR2: LGHNA and YNFKEQ. The CDR3 is CASSQDRVGTEAFF. The CDR3 coding sequence is TGTGCCAGCAGCCAAGACAGGGTAGGAACTGAAGCTTTCTTT.

V and J are TRBV2 and TRBJ2-7, with D tentatively TRBD1 (6 bases). The CDR3 loop spans 13 amino acids. V was cut by 6 bases and J by 3 bases, with 12 bases left in between. The germline gives CDR1 SNHLY, CDR2 FYNNEI. The chain's CDR3 is CASSLTGFYEQYF. CDR3 nucleotide sequence: TGTGCCAGCAGCCTGACAGGATTCTACGAGCAGTACTTC. The whole variable domain, remainder taken from reference TRBV2 and TRBJ2-7, is EPEVTQTPSHQVTQMGQEVILRCVPISNHLYFYWYRQILGQKVEFLVSFYNNEISEKSEIFDDQFSVERPDGSNFTLKIRSTKLEDSAMYFCASSLTGFYEQYFGPGTRLTVT.

The chain joins TRBV12-3 or TRBV12-4 to TRBJ2-7; D is unresolved. Trimming took 1 base from V and 2 from J, leaving 6 bases between them. This CDR3 is 13 amino acids long. In DNA, the CDR3 is TGTGCCAGCAGTTTAGAGGTAACCTACGAGCAGTACTTC. Protein sequence: CASSLEVTYEQYF.

The chain uses TRBV14 and TRBJ1-1, with D perhaps TRBD1 (6 bases). Deletions cut 4 bases from V and 1 base from J, with 16 bases between. The CDR3 contains 16 residues. Germline-derived CDR1 and CDR2 are SGHDN and FVKESK. The CDR3 loop reads CASSPVAGATNTEAFF. The CDR3 DNA follows: TGTGCCAGCAGCCCTGTCGCAGGGGCTACGAACACTGAAGCTTTCTTT.

The chain recombines TRBV9 with TRBJ1-1; D gene unclear. Germline CDR1 is SGDLS and CDR2 is YYNGEE. CDR3 length: 10 residues. The V gene lost 8 bases and the J gene lost 7 bases, with 9 bases spanning the gap. The CDR3 DNA reads as TGTGCCAGGCGGGCCCTTGAAGCTTTCTTT. Translation: CARRALEAFF.

This sequence joins TRBV13 and TRBJ2-5; D may be TRBD1 (5 bases). The CDR3 is made up of 14 amino acids. V shed 9 bases and J shed 2 bases, with 16 bases lying between them. Germline V CDR1 and CDR2: PRHDT, FYEKMQ (reference sequence). Here the CDR3 DNA reads TGTGCCAGTCGTGGTGGGGCCTATCAAGAGACCCAGTACTTC. Residues: CASRGGAYQETQYF. The full variable domain, rest sourced from reference TRBV13 and TRBJ2-5, is AAGVIQSPRHLIKEKRETATLKCYPIPRHDTVYWYQQGPGQDPQFLISFYEKMQSDKGSIPDRFSAQQFSDYHSELNMSSLELGDSALYFCASRGGAYQETQYFGPGTRLLVL.

This chain links TRBV9 with TRBJ1-2; D not certain. The CDR3 is 14 residues long. Deletions cut 0 bases from V and 6 bases from J, with 12 bases between. Germline V CDR1 and CDR2: SGDLS, YYNGEE. The CDR3 loop is CASSVVQNVDGYTF. CDR3 in DNA: TGTGCCAGCAGCGTAGTCCAGAACGTCGATGGCTACACCTTC.

The chain recombines TRBV4-3 with TRBJ2-1, with 7 nucleotides matching TRBD2. CDR3 length equals 17 residues. Germline V gives CDR1 LGHNA, CDR2 YSLEER. After removal of 0 bases from V and 1 base from J, the junction contained 6 bases not matched to a gene. DNA of the CDR3: TGCGCCAGCAGCCAAGATCACGGGGGGATTTCCTACAATGAGCAGTTCTTC. The encoded protein is CASSQDHGGISYNEQFF.

This clone was seen only once. This sequence joins TRBV19 and TRBJ2-1, with 7 bases that match TRBD2. In germline, CDR1 is LNHDA, CDR2 SQIVND (reference sequence). The CDR3 sequence is 13 residues long. Trimming removed 8 bases from V and 5 bases from J; junction bases left unmatched: 6. CDR3 in DNA: TGTGCCAGTCGGGGGAGCGGGGACAATGAGCAGTTCTTC. This encodes CASRGSGDNEQFF.

The chain is built from TRBV4-1 and TRBJ1-6; TRBD1 matches at 8 bases. There are 15 residues in the CDR3. CDR1 is MGHRA, CDR2 YSYEKL, per germline. J gave up 6 bases and V 2 bases, and 3 bases lay outside the gene matches. The CDR3 region has the DNA TGCGCCAGCAGCCAACAGGGGGCGGTTAATTCACCCCTCCACTTT. Its protein is CASSQQGAVNSPLHF.

This chain connects TRBV7-2 to TRBJ1-3; D unclear. Germline CDR1 is SGHTA and CDR2 is FQGNSA. Trimming stripped 0 bases from V and 0 bases from J, with 6 bases between. The CDR3 loop spans 15 amino acids. The CDR3 loop reads CASSLAQSSGNTIYF. The CDR3 DNA reads as TGTGCCAGCAGCTTAGCACAGAGCTCTGGAAACACCATATATTTT.

In DNA, the CDR3 is TGTGCCAGCAGCTTAACCAGGGCCACAGATACGCAGTATTTT. The encoded protein is CASSLTRATDTQYF. The chain combines TRBV11-3 with TRBJ2-3; possibly TRBD1 for D (5 bases). From germline, CDR1 is SGHNT and CDR2 YENEEA. The CDR3 consists of 14 residues. V gave up 2 bases and J gave up 2 bases, with 8 bases separating them.

This clone has only one observation. The chain joins TRBV30 to TRBJ1-1; D possibly corresponds to TRBD1 (5 bases). The CDR3 extends over 13 amino acids. Germline assignment: CDR1 GTSNPN and CDR2 SVGIG (reference sequence). Trimming cost V 5 bases and J 1 base, with 11 bases left between them. The CDR3 DNA sequence: TGTGCCTGGTTATTGCAGGGGAACACTGAAGCTTTCTTT. Its protein is CAWLLQGNTEAFF. The full variable domain, rest sourced from reference TRBV30 and TRBJ1-1, is SQTIHQWPATLVQPVGSPLSLECTVEGTSNPNLYWYRQAAGRGLQLLFYSVGIGQISSEVPQNLSASRPQDRQFILSSKKLLLSDSGFYLCAWLLQGNTEAFFGQGTRLTVV.

The V and J genes are TRBV6-1 and TRBJ1-5; TRBD1 aligns across 9 bases. CDR3 length: 16 residues. Germline CDR1 reads MNHNS; CDR2 reads SASEGT. V lost 2 bases to trimming and J lost 4 bases; unmatched junction nucleotides: 6. Here the CDR3 reads CASSERGQGANQPQHF. DNA of the CDR3: TGTGCCAGCAGTGAAAGGGGACAGGGAGCGAATCAGCCCCAGCATTTT.

V usage is TRBV4-3 and J usage is TRBJ2-3; 10 nucleotides match TRBD2. This CDR3 is built from 16 residues. The V gene's germline CDR1 is LGHNA and CDR2 YSLEER. Trimming removed 3 bases from V and 4 bases from J; junction bases left unmatched: 7. CDR3 nucleotides: TGCGCCAGCAGCCATTCGACTAGCGGGCTGGCAGATACGCAGTATTTT. Encoded protein: CASSHSTSGLADTQYF.

V and J are TRBV18 and TRBJ1-2, with D uncertain. Trimming removed 5 bases at V and 8 bases at J, with 15 bases between. Germline V gene lookup returns CDR1 KGHSH and CDR2 LQKENI. The CDR3 has 13 residues. CDR3 residues: CASSNDMSRGYTF. CDR3 coding DNA: TGTGCCAGCTCAAACGACATGAGCAGAGGCTACACCTTC.

A single count supports this clone. The rearrangement joins TRBV6-5 to TRBJ2-1, with 11 bases aligning to TRBD2. The germline CDR1 and CDR2 sequences are MNHEY and SVGAGI. V dropped 4 bases and J dropped 3; count of bases not matched to a gene: 2. This CDR3 comprises 15 residues. The CDR3 coding sequence is TGTGCCAGCAGTTTTCTAGCGGGGGGCTACAATGAGCAGTTCTTC. Translated: CASSFLAGGYNEQFF.

This chain connects TRBV7-3 to TRBJ1-2; no firm D call. V lost 2 bases and J 2 bases, leaving 9 bases between the germline ends. Germline CDR1 reads SGHTA; CDR2 reads FQGTGA. The CDR3 runs to 14 residues. The CDR3 region has the DNA TGTGCCAGCAGCTTATCCGCCGGGAACTATGGCTACACCTTC. As protein: CASSLSAGNYGYTF.